The 24 T cell receptor beta chains below were found in one sample sequenced in a study of blood T cell repertoires in COVID-19. Sequenced by immunoSEQ multiplex PCR; TCRdb stores in-frame clones only, minus some. The sample holds roughly 91,000 clones; 84% are singletons and the top ten take less than 2%. Specimen: peripheral blood. The receptors stem from a man between 65 and 85 years old with active or convalescent COVID-19.

The chain uses TRBV7-8 and TRBJ2-7; D uncertain. CDR3 length: 14 residues. With 1 base removed from V and 3 bases from J, the gap between germline ends came to 10 bases. Germline CDR1 is SGHVS and CDR2 is FQNEAQ. The CDR3, as DNA: TGTGCCAGCAGCTTAGGGCACATAAACTACGAGCAGTACTTC. Translation gives CASSLGHINYEQYF.

The genes are TRBV28 and TRBJ1-1; 7 nucleotides agree with TRBD1. Germline V gives CDR1 MDHEN, CDR2 SYDVKM. V was pared by 5 bases and J by 1 base, with 16 bases of the junction left unmatched. The CDR3 has 18 amino acids. DNA of the CDR3: TGTGCCAGCAGTCCCCCCAGGGGACAGATTTCGAAGAACACTGAAGCTTTCTTT. Translating gives CASSPPRGQISKNTEAFF.

V usage is TRBV29-1 and J usage is TRBJ1-1; 10 bases are shared with TRBD1. The CDR3 is 17 amino acids. From germline, CDR1 is SQVTM and CDR2 ANQGSEA. Losses at the gene ends were 1 base for V and 0 bases for J; bases not matched to a gene: 8. The CDR3 DNA sequence: TGCAGCGTTGAAGGGACAGGGGGACGCAGCATGAACACTGAAGCTTTCTTT. Its translation is CSVEGTGGRSMNTEAFF. Filled out from reference TRBV29-1 and TRBJ1-1, the complete variable domain reads SAVISQKPSRDICQRGTSLTIQCQVDSQVTMMFWYRQQPGQSLTLIATANQGSEATYESGFVIDKFPISRPNLTFSTLTVSNMSPEDSSIYLCSVEGTGGRSMNTEAFFGQGTRLTVV.

The rearrangement uses TRBV15 and TRBJ1-3, with D possibly being TRBD1 (5 bases). The CDR3 totals 15 residues. Germline values: CDR1 LNHNV, CDR2 YYDKDF (reference sequence). The V end was cut by 0 bases, the J end by 4 bases, with 10 bases between. CDR3 loop: CATSRDGTGGNTIYF. DNA for the CDR3: TGTGCCACCAGCAGAGATGGTACAGGCGGAAACACCATATATTTT.

The J gene is TRBJ2-3, the V gene TRBV6-4, with 9 bases that match TRBD2. Trimming took 4 bases from V and 8 from J; bases not matched to a gene: 1. The CDR3 has 12 residues. The germline gives CDR1 MRHNA, CDR2 SNTAGT. The CDR3 protein is CASSGAGGTQYF. The CDR3 bases are TGTGCCAGCAGTGGAGCGGGAGGTACGCAGTATTTT.

The rearrangement links TRBV7-6 to TRBJ2-1; 7 positions agree with TRBD2. The CDR3 spans 17 residues. With 1 base clipped from V and 6 bases from J, the junction kept 12 bases outside the gene matches. Germline CDR1 is SGHVS and CDR2 is FNYEAQ. The CDR3 DNA reads TGTGCCAGCAGCTTAGGTGTGGCTAGCACGGGAGGCAATGAGCAGTTCTTC. Translating gives CASSLGVASTGGNEQFF.

The V and J genes are TRBV7-6 and TRBJ2-5, with 12 bases identical to TRBD2. This CDR3 spans 16 amino acids. V was pared by 1 base and J by 4 bases, with 4 bases of the junction left unmatched. Germline loops: CDR1 SGHVS, CDR2 FNYEAQ. The CDR3 DNA sequence: TGTGCCAGCAGCTTAGTAGCGACTAGCGGGGGAGAGACCCAGTACTTC. Protein: CASSLVATSGGETQYF.

V is TRBV18 and J is TRBJ2-3; maybe TRBD2 (6 bases). The CDR3 is 14 residues long. V lost 3 bases and J lost 1, with 8 bases in between. CDR1 and CDR2 from the germline V gene are KGHSH and LQKENI. As DNA, the CDR3 is TGTGCCAGCTCACCTGTAGCGGGCACAGATACGCAGTATTTT. Translated: CASSPVAGTDTQYF.

The genes are TRBV5-6 and TRBJ2-3; 12 bases agree with TRBD2. V was clipped by 1 base and J by 5 bases; unmatched bases: 8. The CDR3 runs 17 residues. Germline-derived CDR1 and CDR2 are SGHDT and YYEEEE. The CDR3 region has the DNA TGTGCCAGCAGCTTGTTTATGACTAGCGGGGGAATAGATACGCAGTATTTT. Translation gives CASSLFMTSGGIDTQYF.

This clone was counted only a few times. CDR3 in DNA: TGTTCCTACACCGGGGAGCTGTTTTTT. Residues: CSYTGELFF. The chain links TRBV27 to TRBJ2-2; D uncertain. The germline gives CDR1 MNHEY, CDR2 SMNVEV (reference sequence). The CDR3 has 9 residues.

CDR3 DNA sequence: TGCGCCAGCAGCCCAACGACTAGCGGGGGAAGGAACACCGGGGAGCTGTTTTTT. This encodes CASSPTTSGGRNTGELFF. The chain is built from TRBV5-1 and TRBJ2-2, with 12 nucleotides matching TRBD2. Trimming removed 4 bases from V and 1 base from J; junction bases left unmatched: 8. This CDR3 has 18 residues. CDR1 and CDR2 (germline): SGHRS, YFSETQ.

V usage is TRBV19 and J usage is TRBJ1-2; the D gene is possibly TRBD1 (6 bases). The germline V and J ends were trimmed by 5 bases and 4 bases, with 14 bases remaining between them. This CDR3 is 14 amino acids long. Looked up from germline, CDR1 is LNHDA and CDR2 is SQIVND (reference sequence). DNA of the CDR3: TGTGCCAGTAGTCCAGCTACAGGGCCCTATGGCTACACCTTC. This encodes CASSPATGPYGYTF.

V gene TRBV7-2 combines with J gene TRBJ2-3; 10 nucleotides agree with TRBD2. The germline gives CDR1 SGHTA, CDR2 FQGNSA. This CDR3 is 16 amino acids long. The junction had 9 bases not matched to a gene; V was cut back by 5 bases and J by 4 bases. The CDR3 region has the DNA TGTGCCAGCAGCACCGGCCTAGCGGGGGTAGCAGATACGCAGTATTTT. It yields the protein CASSTGLAGVADTQYF.

This sequence joins TRBV6-5 and TRBJ2-1; tentative D call: TRBD2 (7 bases). Trimming cost V 2 bases and J 2 bases, with 10 bases left between them. CDR3 length equals 15 residues. Germline CDR1 and CDR2: MNHEY and SVGAGI. The CDR3 region has the DNA TGTGCCAGCAGTTACCCGGGGGGCCCCTACAATGAGCAGTTCTTC. Translated: CASSYPGGPYNEQFF.

The J gene is TRBJ1-5, the V gene TRBV19, with TRBD1 identical over 7 bases. Germline V CDR1 and CDR2: LNHDA, SQIVND (reference sequence). This CDR3 region has 16 residues. V was clipped by 9 bases and J by 6 bases; unmatched bases: 17. CDR3 DNA sequence: TGTGCCAGCCAAACAATGGGAAATACAGGGGCTCAGCCCCAGCATTTT. This gives the protein CASQTMGNTGAQPQHF.

The J gene is TRBJ1-5, the V gene TRBV7-2; 10 bases are shared with TRBD1. Germline lookup yields CDR1 SGHTA and CDR2 FQGNSA. This CDR3 spans 16 amino acids. J was trimmed by 5 bases and V by 1 base; bases with no gene match: 5. Here the CDR3 reads CASSLVGTGDYQPQHF. CDR3 nucleotides: TGTGCCAGCAGCTTAGTTGGGACAGGGGATTATCAGCCCCAGCATTTT.

This clone was counted once. The V call is TRBV29-1, the J call TRBJ2-5; a weak D match, TRBD2 (7 bases). V shed 5 bases and J shed 4 bases, with 14 bases lying between them. Germline CDR1 is SQVTM and CDR2 is ANQGSEA. The CDR3 spans 13 residues. The CDR3 nucleotides read TGCAGCGTTAACGTAGGGGGGGGAGAGACCCAGTACTTC. Amino acids: CSVNVGGGETQYF.

The rearrangement joins TRBV4-2 to TRBJ2-5; no clear D. V shed 5 bases and J shed 2 bases, with 12 bases lying between them. The CDR3 extends over 14 amino acids. CDR1 and CDR2 from the germline V gene are LGHNA and YNFKEQ. The CDR3 here is CASSRDTRQETQYF. The CDR3 nucleotides read TGTGCCAGCAGCAGAGACACCCGACAAGAGACCCAGTACTTC.

The rearrangement links TRBV30 to TRBJ1-1; perhaps TRBD1 as D (5 bases). Germline lookup yields CDR1 GTSNPN and CDR2 SVGIG (reference sequence). V lost 4 bases, J lost 0 bases, and 9 bases lay in between. The CDR3 sequence is 13 residues long. This chain's CDR3 is CAWTGTLNTEAFF. The CDR3 DNA sequence: TGTGCCTGGACAGGGACTCTGAACACTGAAGCTTTCTTT.

The chain carries TRBV11-2 and TRBJ2-5; TRBD2 is a possible D gene (5 bases). Germline CDR1 SGHAT, CDR2 FQNNGV. This CDR3 has 13 residues. Between the trimmed V and J ends, which lost 4 bases and 2 bases, there was a span of 8 bases. CDR3 sequence reads: CASSSGLQETQYF. As DNA, the CDR3 is TGTGCCAGCAGCTCCGGACTGCAAGAGACCCAGTACTTC.

This clone was detected only a few times. One end of the junction fails to match germline, which may point to a read error. The chain couples TRBV2 to TRBJ1-1; the D is unclear. Germline V gene data show CDR1 as SNHLY and CDR2 as FYNNEI. The CDR3 runs to 13 residues. CDR3 amino acids: CASMPTTNAEAFF. CDR3 DNA sequence: TGTGCCAGCATGCCTACTACGAACGCTGAAGCTTTCTTT. The whole variable domain, filled in from reference TRBV2 and TRBJ1-1, reads EPEVTQTPSHQVTQMGQEVILRCVPISNHLYFYWYRQILGQKVEFLVSFYNNEISEKSEIFDDQFSVERPDGSNFTLKIRSTKLEDSAMYFCASMPTTNAEAFFGQGTRLTVV.

J is TRBJ1-6 and V is TRBV2, with 9 positions matching TRBD1. From germline, CDR1 is SNHLY and CDR2 FYNNEI. CDR3 length: 14 amino acids. Trimming removed 3 bases from V and 8 bases from J; junction bases left unmatched: 2. The CDR3 DNA is TGTGCCAGCAGTGAGACAGGGGGAGATTCACCCCTCCACTTT. Residues: CASSETGGDSPLHF.

V and J are TRBV6-5 and TRBJ2-7; 11 bases are shared with TRBD2. Germline V gene sequence: CDR1 MNHEY, CDR2 SVGAGI. V gave up 5 bases and J gave up 2 bases; unmatched junction bases: 5. The CDR3 runs to 15 residues. As DNA, the CDR3 is TGTGCCAGCAGTCGACTAGCGGGGTCTACCTACGAGCAGTACTTC. It codes for CASSRLAGSTYEQYF.

This clone was detected a few times. V is TRBV27 and J is TRBJ1-2; tentative D call: TRBD1 (5 bases). The CDR3 contains 15 residues. Trimming took 5 bases from V and 0 from J, leaving 13 bases between them. Germline values: CDR1 MNHEY, CDR2 SMNVEV (reference sequence). The CDR3 DNA is TGTGCCAGCAGTAGTCAAACAGGTACTAACTATGGCTACACCTTC. This gives the protein CASSSQTGTNYGYTF.